These 7 T cell receptor beta chains were all obtained from the same sample, sequenced in a study of T-cell reconstitution after alpha-beta-depleted transplantation in children. The authors prepared the TCRbeta library with unique molecular identifiers. TCRdb reanalysed the PCR reads using MiXCR and keeps one entry per CDR3 protein. The sample records fewer than 550,000 distinct CDR3 sequences, roughly 10% being singletons. The sample consisted of PBMCs, mostly from graft donor cells, taken 180 days after TCRalphabeta/CD19-depleted stem cell transplant. Every receptor here comes from a female patient between 2 and 15 years old who had a stem cell transplant for aplastic anemia, so the T cells may come from the graft donor.

The rearrangement uses TRBV2 and TRBJ1-6; possible D gene TRBD1, 5 bases. V was cut by 4 bases and J by 10 bases, with 14 bases left in between. The CDR3 length is 14 residues. Germline V gene data show CDR1 as SNHLY and CDR2 as FYNNEI. CDR3 in DNA: TGTGCCAGCAGTGGGGGACGGTTTGGATCACCCCTCCACTTT. This translates into CASSGGRFGSPLHF.

This clonotype came up many times. This chain connects TRBV20-1 to TRBJ1-1; no clear D. This CDR3 is built from 14 residues. Per the germline V gene, CDR1 is DFQATT and CDR2 is SNEGSKA (reference sequence). Trimming left V 2 bases short and J 7 bases short, with 17 bases between. The CDR3 sequence: CSARPRVPPYEAFF. The CDR3, as DNA: TGCAGTGCTAGACCCCGGGTCCCCCCTTATGAAGCTTTCTTT.

In this sample, this clonotype turned up a few times. The chain uses TRBV4-1 and TRBJ1-5; D may be TRBD1 (6 bases). Deletions cut 0 bases from V and 0 bases from J, with 15 bases between. CDR3 length: 18 residues. CDR1 and CDR2 from the germline V gene are MGHRA and YSYEKL. The CDR3 coding sequence is TGCGCCAGCAGCCAAGATTTTTTACAGGGAATTAGCAATCAGCCCCAGCATTTT. Translated: CASSQDFLQGISNQPQHF.

This clonotype was seen a few times. The rearrangement links TRBV6-2 or TRBV6-3 to TRBJ1-5; 8 bases match TRBD1. Looked up from germline, CDR1 is MNHEY and CDR2 is SVGEGT. The CDR3 runs 15 residues. The ends lost 2 bases at V and 4 bases at J; junction bases unmatched: 4. As DNA, the CDR3 is TGTGCCAGCAGTTACCCCGACAGGGGAAATCAGCCCCAGCATTTT. Amino acids: CASSYPDRGNQPQHF.

This clonotype was seen a handful of times. The gene calls are TRBV18 and TRBJ1-1; 12 nucleotides match TRBD1. V lost 3 bases, J lost 1 base, and 6 bases stayed unmatched. In germline, CDR1 is KGHSH, CDR2 LQKENI. The CDR3 covers 17 residues. The CDR3 region has the DNA TGTGCCAGCTCACCCCCCTCGGGACAGGGGGCGAACACTGAAGCTTTCTTT. As protein: CASSPPSGQGANTEAFF.

The CDR3 protein is CASSFSSGSGQFF. The CDR3 DNA follows: TGTGCCAGCAGCTTTAGTAGCGGGAGCGGGCAGTTCTTC. The chain combines TRBV6-6 with TRBJ2-1; TRBD2 matches 9 bases. Trimming cost V 6 bases and J 12 bases; bases outside gene matches: 9. Germline V gene sequence: CDR1 MNHNY, CDR2 SVGAGI (reference sequence). The CDR3 is 13 residues long.

The chain links TRBV3-1 to TRBJ2-1; TRBD2 agrees at 8 bases. From germline, CDR1 is LGHDT and CDR2 YNNKEL (reference sequence). Trimming at V came to 3 bases and at J to 3 bases, leaving 4 bases not matched to a gene. This CDR3 has 15 amino acids. For the CDR3, the DNA is TGTGCCAGCAGCCAGTTGACTAGCGTCTACAATGAGCAGTTCTTC. Translated: CASSQLTSVYNEQFF.